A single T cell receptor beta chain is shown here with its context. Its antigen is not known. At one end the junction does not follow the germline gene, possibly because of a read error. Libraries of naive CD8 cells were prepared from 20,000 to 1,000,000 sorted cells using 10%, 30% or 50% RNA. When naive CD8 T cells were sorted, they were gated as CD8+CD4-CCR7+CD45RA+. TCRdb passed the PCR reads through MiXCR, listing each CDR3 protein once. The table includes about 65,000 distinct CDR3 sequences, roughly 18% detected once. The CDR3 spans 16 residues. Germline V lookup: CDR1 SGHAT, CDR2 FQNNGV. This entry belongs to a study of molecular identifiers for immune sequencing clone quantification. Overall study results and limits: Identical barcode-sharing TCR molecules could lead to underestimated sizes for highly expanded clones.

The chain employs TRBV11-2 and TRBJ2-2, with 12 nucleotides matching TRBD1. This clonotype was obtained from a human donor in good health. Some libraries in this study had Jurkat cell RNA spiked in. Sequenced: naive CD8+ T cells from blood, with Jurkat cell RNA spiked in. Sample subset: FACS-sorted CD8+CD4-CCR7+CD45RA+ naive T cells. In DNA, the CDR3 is TGTGCCAGCACCGCGGGACAGGGGGCTTACACCCGGGAGCTGTTTTTT. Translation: CASTAGQGAYTRELFF.